This entry features one T cell receptor beta chain sequence. What it binds is not known. TCRdb re-called the RT-PCR reads through MiXCR, storing one row per CDR3 protein. The sample has approximately 680,000 distinct CDR3 sequences; more than 15% are singletons. These data come from a study of response to subunit inactivated influenza vaccine. Overall study findings and caveats: Researchers suggested that each seasonal influenza vaccination recruits few new T cells.

Germline CDR1 MNHEY, CDR2 SVGEGT. V gave up 0 bases and J gave up 3 bases, with 9 bases separating them. This CDR3 spans 15 amino acids. Sequencing was performed on PBMCs from blood, taken 11 to 12 days after vaccination. The chain couples TRBV6-2 or TRBV6-3 to TRBJ1-5; D is ambiguous. The receptor was derived from a man aged 50 or older who received an inactivated influenza vaccine. CDR3 sequence: CASSYSSHNNQPQHF. For the CDR3, the DNA is TGTGCCAGCAGTTACTCGTCGCACAACAATCAGCCCCAGCATTTT.